A selection of T cell receptor beta chains follows, all from one sample in a study of cytomegalovirus exposure and HLA in healthy donors. TCRdb keeps only in-frame clones here, not all; method: immunoSEQ multiplex PCR. The table lists under 200,000 clones, roughly 80% of them singletons. The sequencing input was PBMCs. The receptor set was obtained from a young man in good health and CMV-seropositive. The CDR3 runs from the conserved cysteine through the conserved F or W. The D gene is left open where the match is weak. Some rows mark clone size as missing; the rest say once, few, many or name a class of expanded clone.

>TRBJ2-5|NA|TRBV11-3|TRBD2
CASSFGLAGTGGETQYF
TGTGCCAGCAGCTTCGGACTAGCGGGGACTGGAGGGGAGACCCAGTACTTC
>TRBJ2-7|NA|TRBV27|TRBD2
CASSSTSGSGYEQYF
TGTGCCAGCAGTTCGACTAGCGGGAGCGGTTACGAGCAGTACTTC
>TRBJ1-2|NA|TRBV15|TRBD1
CATSRNLGGTGDIYGYTF
TGTGCCACCAGCAGAAATTTAGGGGGGACAGGGGATATCTATGGCTACACCTTC
>TRBJ2-3|NA|TRBV15|NA
CATSRKASGSTDTQYF
TGTGCCACCAGCAGGAAGGCCTCGGGGTCCACAGATACGCAGTATTTT
>TRBJ2-2|NA|TRBV7-2|NA
CASSSGGPNTGELFF
TGTGCCAGCAGCTCCGGGGGGCCGAACACCGGGGAGCTGTTTTTT
>TRBJ2-5|NA|TRBV2|TRBD1
CASKPGQQETQYF
TGTGCCAGCAAACCGGGACAGCAAGAGACCCAGTACTTC
>TRBJ2-7|few|TRBV12-5|TRBD1
CASGLERRTGVEQYF
TGTGCTAGTGGTTTGGAGCGTCGGACAGGGGTCGAGCAGTACTTC
>TRBJ1-2|NA|TRBV19|NA
CASSTPDWVWNGYTF
TGTGCCAGTAGTACCCCCGACTGGGTTTGGAATGGCTACACCTTC
>TRBJ2-7|NA|TRBV5-4|TRBD1
CASSLQGANEQYF
TGTGCCAGCAGCTTGCAGGGGGCCAACGAGCAGTACTTC
>TRBJ1-5|NA|TRBV2|TRBD1
CASNADRGSGNQPQHF
TGTGCCAGCAACGCGGACAGGGGTTCCGGCAATCAGCCCCAGCATTTT
>TRBJ2-7|NA|TRBV5-4|TRBD1
CASSLGPGQGGNEQYF
TGTGCCAGCAGCTTGGGGCCGGGACAGGGAGGAAACGAGCAGTACTTC